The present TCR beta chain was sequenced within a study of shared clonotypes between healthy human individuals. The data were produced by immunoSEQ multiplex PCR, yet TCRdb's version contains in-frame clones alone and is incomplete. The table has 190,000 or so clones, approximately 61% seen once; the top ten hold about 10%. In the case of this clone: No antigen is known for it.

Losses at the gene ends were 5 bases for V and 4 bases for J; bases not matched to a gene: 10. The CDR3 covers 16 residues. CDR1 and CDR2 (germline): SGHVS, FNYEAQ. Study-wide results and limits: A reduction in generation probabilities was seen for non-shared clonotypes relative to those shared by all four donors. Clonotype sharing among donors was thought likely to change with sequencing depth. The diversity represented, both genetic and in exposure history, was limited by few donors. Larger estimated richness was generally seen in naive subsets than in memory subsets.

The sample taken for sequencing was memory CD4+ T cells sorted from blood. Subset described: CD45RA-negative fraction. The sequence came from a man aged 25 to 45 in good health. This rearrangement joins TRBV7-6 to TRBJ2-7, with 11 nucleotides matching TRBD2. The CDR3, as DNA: TGTGCCAGCAGCCTAAGTTCGGGACTAGCGGTTTACGAGCAGTACTTC. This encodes CASSLSSGLAVYEQYF.